A selection of T cell receptor beta chains follows, all from one sample in a study of blood T cell repertoires in COVID-19. Measured with immunoSEQ multiplex PCR; TCRdb has only the in-frame clones, and not every one. The table lists around 80,000 clones, approximately 80% of them singletons. Sequencing was carried out using peripheral blood. These receptors were taken from a human donor in a cohort sampled during active COVID-19. The CDR3 runs from the conserved cysteine through the conserved F or W. D genes are given only for firm matches. Clone size is shown for a subset of rows, as once, few, many or a class of expanded clone.

D gene,V gene,J gene,clone size,CDR3 DNA,CDR3 protein
NA,TRBV5-1,TRBJ2-1,NA,TGCGCCAGCAGCCAAGGGGATCTAGCCTACAATGAGCAGTTCTTC,CASSQGDLAYNEQFF
TRBD1,TRBV2,TRBJ2-7,NA,TGTGCCAGCAGAGGACAGGGGACGAGCGAGCAGTACTTC,CASRGQGTSEQYF
NA,TRBV29-1,TRBJ1-2,NA,TGCAGCGTTGCGGGACACAGAACCTATGGCTACACCTTC,CSVAGHRTYGYTF
NA,TRBV28,TRBJ1-2,NA,TGTGCCAGCAGTTTTGGCGGGGGGCGTGGCTACACCTTC,CASSFGGGRGYTF
NA,TRBV28,TRBJ2-5,NA,TGTGCCAGCAGTTTGACCTGGGGGCGGGAGACCCAGTACTTC,CASSLTWGRETQYF
NA,TRBV3-1/TRBV3-2,TRBJ2-5,NA,TGTGCCAGCAGCCAAGGAAGCTTAGGGGACTCAGAGACCCAGTACTTC,CASSQGSLGDSETQYF
NA,TRBV12-2,TRBJ1-2,NA,TGTGCAAGTCGCTTAGCGCTCGGGAGGACACCACCCCAAGGGGATGGCTACACCTTC,CASRLALGRTPPQGDGYTF
NA,TRBV2,TRBJ2-5,NA,TGTGCCAGCAGTGAACCGGAGACCCAGTACTTC,CASSEPETQYF
NA,TRBV12-2,TRBJ1-1,NA,TGTGCAAGTCGCCCCCAGTTAGGAAGGGGGAGGGTAGCTTTCTTT,CASRPQLGRGRVAFF
NA,TRBV6-1,TRBJ2-7,NA,TGTGCCAGCAGTGAAAGCGGAGGGCCACCCTACGAGCAGTACTTC,CASSESGGPPYEQYF
NA,TRBV5-4,TRBJ2-7,few,TGTGCCAGCAGCCGTCAGGGGGAGGACTACGAGCAGTACTTC,CASSRQGEDYEQYF
NA,TRBV12-3/TRBV12-4,TRBJ1-2,few,TGTGCCAGCAGTTCCAGGGGCGGCTACACCTTC,CASSSRGGYTF
NA,TRBV7-6,TRBJ1-1,NA,TGTGCCAGCAGCTTTTCCCAGGGGTTGAACACTGAAGCTTTCTTT,CASSFSQGLNTEAFF
TRBD2,TRBV18,TRBJ2-7,NA,TGTGCCAGCTCACCTGCTAGCGGGAGTGGTTACGAGCAGTACTTC,CASSPASGSGYEQYF
TRBD2,TRBV7-9,TRBJ2-3,NA,TGTGCCAGCAGCTTAGCCAGCGGGATCCTCACAGATACGCAGTATTTT,CASSLASGILTDTQYF
TRBD1,TRBV19,TRBJ2-5,NA,TGTGCCAGTAGTCCTCCGGGACAGGGGGTGGAGACCCAGTACTTC,CASSPPGQGVETQYF
NA,TRBV7-8,TRBJ1-6,once,TGTGCCAGCAGCGCCACCGACACCTATAATTCACCCCTCCACTTT,CASSATDTYNSPLHF
NA,TRBV6-5,TRBJ1-1,NA,TGTGCCAGCAGCCTGGAGGCCGACACTGAAGCTTTCTTT,CASSLEADTEAFF
NA,TRBV12-3/TRBV12-4,TRBJ1-1,NA,TGTGCCAGCAGTTTACGCGGGAACACTGAAGCTTTCTTT,CASSLRGNTEAFF
TRBD2,TRBV28,TRBJ2-3,NA,TGTGCCAGCAGTTTAGAGGCCGGGACTAGCGGGAGATATACGCAGTATTTT,CASSLEAGTSGRYTQYF
TRBD1,TRBV7-8,TRBJ1-1,NA,TGTGCCAGCAGCGCCACCTCCCGGGCCATGAGGGGGCCTGAAGCTTTCTTT,CASSATSRAMRGPEAFF
NA,TRBV18,TRBJ1-1,NA,TGTGCCAGCTCACCAAGCGGGGCGGATAAGAACACTGAAGCTTTCTTT,CASSPSGADKNTEAFF
NA,TRBV12-5,TRBJ2-1,once,TGTGCTAGTGGTTCCCCGGCGGCCTCACATGAGCAGTTCTTC,CASGSPAASHEQFF
TRBD1,TRBV3-1/TRBV3-2,TRBJ1-2,NA,TGTGCCAGCAGCGATCTGGGACAGGGTAGGGGAGACTATGGCTACACCTTC,CASSDLGQGRGDYGYTF
NA,TRBV27,TRBJ2-7,NA,TGTGCCAGCAGTCAATCGGGGGATCCTTCCTACGAGCAGTACTTC,CASSQSGDPSYEQYF
NA,TRBV7-3,TRBJ2-3,NA,TGTGCCAGCAGCTTATGGGGCCCGGCAGATACGCAGTATTTT,CASSLWGPADTQYF
NA,TRBV3-1/TRBV3-2,TRBJ1-5,NA,TGTGCCAGCAGCGTTTGGACAGTCAATCAGCCCCAGCATTTT,CASSVWTVNQPQHF
TRBD2,TRBV7-3,TRBJ2-7,once,TGTGCCAGCAGAACAGGAAGTCCTAGCGGGGCCGAGCAGTACTTC,CASRTGSPSGAEQYF
NA,TRBV18,TRBJ2-1,NA,TGTGCCAGCTCACCAGGGGAGCACAATGAGCAGTTCTTC,CASSPGEHNEQFF
TRBD1,TRBV28,TRBJ2-7,NA,TGTGCCAGCCGGGACAGTCTATCCTACGAGCAGTACTTC,CASRDSLSYEQYF
NA,TRBV19,TRBJ1-4,NA,TGTGCCAGTAGCGACAGGGAAAAACTGTTTTTT,CASSDREKLFF
NA,TRBV27,TRBJ1-2,NA,TGTGCCAGCAGTTCCGGCTATGGCTACACCTTC,CASSSGYGYTF
NA,TRBV28,TRBJ1-2,once,TGTGCCAGCGGCACCGTGGAGGGCTACACCTTC,CASGTVEGYTF
NA,TRBV27,TRBJ1-1,NA,TGTGCCAGCAGACCACAGGGGAACACTGAAGCTTTCTTT,CASRPQGNTEAFF
TRBD1,TRBV28,TRBJ1-6,NA,TGTGCCAGCAGTCTTGACAGGGGGCAAACACCCCTCCACTTT,CASSLDRGQTPLHF
TRBD2,TRBV7-8,TRBJ2-1,once,TGTGCCAGCAGCTTAGAGGGTGGCGGGAGCGGATCCTACAATGAGCAGTTCTTC,CASSLEGGGSGSYNEQFF
NA,TRBV7-3,TRBJ2-1,NA,TGTGCCAGCAGACTAGGGTCGAAATACAATGAGCAGTTCTTC,CASRLGSKYNEQFF